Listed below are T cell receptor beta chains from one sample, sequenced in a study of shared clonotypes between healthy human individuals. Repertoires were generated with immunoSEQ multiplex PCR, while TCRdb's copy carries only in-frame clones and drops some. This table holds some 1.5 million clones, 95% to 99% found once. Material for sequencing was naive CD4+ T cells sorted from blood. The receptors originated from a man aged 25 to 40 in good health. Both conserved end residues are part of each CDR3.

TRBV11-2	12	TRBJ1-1	CASSPDRDQAFF
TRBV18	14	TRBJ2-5	CASSPDRYQETQYF
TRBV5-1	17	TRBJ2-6	CASSLVQGVSGANVLTF
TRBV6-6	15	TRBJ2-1	CASSLTSSSYNEQFF
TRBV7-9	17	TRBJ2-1	CASSLGVLAGDGYEQFF
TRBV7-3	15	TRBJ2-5	CASSPRGRPQETQYF
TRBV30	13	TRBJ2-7	CAWSAGRGWEQYF
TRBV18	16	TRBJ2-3	CASSPRQGQGSDTQYF
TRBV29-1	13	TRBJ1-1	CSAGSGEWTEAFF
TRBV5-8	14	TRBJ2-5	CASSGGDVQETQYF
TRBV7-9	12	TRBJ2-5	CASSYTRETQYF
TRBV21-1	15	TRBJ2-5	CASSKGGDSQETQYF
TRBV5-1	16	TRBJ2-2	CASSLRELADTGELFF
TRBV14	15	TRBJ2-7	CASSWDRGATYEQYF
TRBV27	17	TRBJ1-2	CASSLSPGEAMSYGYTF
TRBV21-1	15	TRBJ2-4	CASKSLTLAKNIQYF
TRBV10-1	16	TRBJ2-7	CASSVGTSGRLSEQYF
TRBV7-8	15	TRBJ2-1	CASSFYSGSYNEQFF
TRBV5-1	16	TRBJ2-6	CASSLQGAHGANVLTF
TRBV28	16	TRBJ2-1	CASRVEAVWRGNEQFF
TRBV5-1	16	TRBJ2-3	CASSSSERTGTDTQYF
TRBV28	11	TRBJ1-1	CASRTGSEAFF
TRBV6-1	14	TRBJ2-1	CASQRQGGLNEQFF
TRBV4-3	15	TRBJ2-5	CASSQEYRGQGTQYF
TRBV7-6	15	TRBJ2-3	CASSRGQGSTDTQYF
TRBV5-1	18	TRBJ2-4	CASSSRPQGVAVKNIQYF
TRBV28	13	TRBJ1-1	CASSLIPNTEAFF
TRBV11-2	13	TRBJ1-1	CASSLLVLSEAFF
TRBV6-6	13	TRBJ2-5	CASRPNTQETQYF
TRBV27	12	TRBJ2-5	CASSVLGETQYF
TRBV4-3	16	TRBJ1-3	CASSNSRTLSGNTIYF
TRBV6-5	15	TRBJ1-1	CASSYSAGQTAEAFF
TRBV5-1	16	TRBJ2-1	CASSSWTSGTYNEQFF
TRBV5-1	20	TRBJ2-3	CASSPPPRGADLDPTDTQYF
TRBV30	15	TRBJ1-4	CAWSENRGFNEKLFF
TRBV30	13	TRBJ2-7	CAWSPGGTYEQYF
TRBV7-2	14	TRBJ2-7	CASSRDSSSYEQYF
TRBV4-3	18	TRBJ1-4	CASSQDWDRSATNEKLFF
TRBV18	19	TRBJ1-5	CASSLFVIREGVSNQPQHF
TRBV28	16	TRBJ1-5	CASSLRHTISDQPQHF
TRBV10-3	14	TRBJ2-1	CAISWREGVNEQFF
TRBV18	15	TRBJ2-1	CASSHGTETESEQFF
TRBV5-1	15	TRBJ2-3	CASSLGVPGTDTQYF
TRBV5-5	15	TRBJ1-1	CASSLRAPANTEAFF
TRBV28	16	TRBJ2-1	CASSSASGTTYNEQFF
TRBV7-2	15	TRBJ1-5	CASSTRQGGNQPQHF
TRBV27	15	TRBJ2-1	CASSLSGRAYNEQFF
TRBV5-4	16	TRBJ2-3	CATSQGPGTFTDTQYF
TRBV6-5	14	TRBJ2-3	CASNSNAGADTQYF
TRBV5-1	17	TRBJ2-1	CASSPRGDRVATYEQFF
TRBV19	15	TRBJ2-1	CASSTKGQTYNEQFF
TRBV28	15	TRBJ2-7	CASSLPASGNYEQYF
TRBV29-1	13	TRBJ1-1	CSSRVRGRPEAFF
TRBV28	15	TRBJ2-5	CASTRLAGLQETQYF
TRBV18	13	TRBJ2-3	CASSPDRADTQYF
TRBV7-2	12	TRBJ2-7	CASSRTWDEQYF
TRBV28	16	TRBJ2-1	CASSLWVLGKHNEQFF
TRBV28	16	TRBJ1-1	CASGRGTGVSNTEAFF
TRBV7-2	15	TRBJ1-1	CASSAPGQFVTEAFF
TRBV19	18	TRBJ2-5	CASSIVEGKAGVKETQYF